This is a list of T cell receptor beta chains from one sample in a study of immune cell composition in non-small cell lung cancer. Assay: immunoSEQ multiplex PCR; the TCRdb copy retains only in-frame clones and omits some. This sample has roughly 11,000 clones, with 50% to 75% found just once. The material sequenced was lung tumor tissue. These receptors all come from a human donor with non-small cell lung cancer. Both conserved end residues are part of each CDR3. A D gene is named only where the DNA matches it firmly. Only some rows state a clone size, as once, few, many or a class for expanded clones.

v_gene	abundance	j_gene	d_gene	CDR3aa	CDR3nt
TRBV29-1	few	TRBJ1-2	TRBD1	CSVERGTGVYGYTF	TGCAGCGTTGAAAGAGGGACAGGTGTCTATGGCTACACCTTC
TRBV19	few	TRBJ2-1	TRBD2	CASKAGEDEQFF	TGTGCCAGTAAAGCGGGAGAGGATGAGCAGTTCTTC
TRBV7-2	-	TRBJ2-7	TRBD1	CASSSPGGSGSYEQYF	TGTGCCAGCAGCTCTCCAGGGGGCTCAGGTTCCTACGAGCAGTACTTC
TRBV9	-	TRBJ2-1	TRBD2	CASSAYSSGRVEQFF	TGTGCCAGCAGCGCCTACTCTAGCGGGAGAGTTGAGCAGTTCTTC
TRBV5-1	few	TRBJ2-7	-	CASSLAGVGYEQYF	TGCGCCAGCAGCTTGGCGGGAGTGGGGTACGAGCAGTACTTC
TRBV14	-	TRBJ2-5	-	CASSQSGGGTQYF	TGTGCCAGCAGCCAATCCGGAGGAGGGACCCAGTACTTC
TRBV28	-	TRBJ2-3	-	CASSSEGGGDTQYF	TGTGCCAGCAGTTCAGAGGGGGGGGGTGATACGCAGTATTTT
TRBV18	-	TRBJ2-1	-	CASSRSDEQFF	TGTGCCAGCTCACGGAGCGACGAGCAGTTCTTC
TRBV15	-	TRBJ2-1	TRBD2	CATSELAGGPNEQFF	TGTGCCACCAGCGAACTAGCGGGAGGGCCCAATGAGCAGTTCTTC
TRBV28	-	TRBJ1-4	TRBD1	CASSSGQGRNEKLFF	TGTGCCAGCAGTTCCGGACAGGGCCGGAATGAAAAACTGTTTTTT
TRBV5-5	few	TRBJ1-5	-	CASSKRTESNQPQHF	TGTGCCAGCAGCAAACGGACAGAGAGCAATCAGCCCCAGCATTTT
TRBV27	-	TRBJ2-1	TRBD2	CASSSGLAGYNEQFF	TGTGCCAGCAGTTCGGGACTAGCGGGCTACAATGAGCAGTTCTTC
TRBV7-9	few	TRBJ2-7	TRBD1	CASSSTTDRGWDEQYF	TGTGCCAGCAGCTCCACCACCGACAGGGGCTGGGACGAGCAGTACTTC
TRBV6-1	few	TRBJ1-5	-	CASRQVNNQPQHF	TGTGCCAGCAGACAGGTCAACAATCAGCCCCAGCATTTT
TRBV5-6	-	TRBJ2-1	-	CASSPEGYSREQFF	TGTGCCAGCAGCCCCGAGGGCTATAGCAGGGAGCAGTTCTTC
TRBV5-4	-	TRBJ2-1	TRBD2	CASSSGLELYNEQFF	TGTGCCAGCAGCTCCGGACTAGAATTATACAATGAGCAGTTCTTC
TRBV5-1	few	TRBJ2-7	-	CASSLSGGGGFEQYF	TGCGCCAGCAGCTTGTCTGGGGGAGGCGGTTTCGAGCAGTACTTC
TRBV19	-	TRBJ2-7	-	CASSIAGYEQYF	TGTGCCAGTAGTATAGCGGGCTACGAGCAGTACTTC
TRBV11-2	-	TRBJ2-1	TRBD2	CASSLEMSSGISVEQFF	TGTGCCAGCAGCTTAGAAATGAGTAGCGGGATATCCGTCGAGCAGTTCTTC
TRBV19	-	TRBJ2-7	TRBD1	CASSIAGTGNYEQYF	TGTGCCAGTAGTATTGCCGGGACAGGGAATTACGAGCAGTACTTC
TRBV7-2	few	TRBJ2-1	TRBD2	CASSSVAGPYNEQFF	TGTGCCAGCAGCTCGGTAGCGGGCCCATACAATGAGCAGTTCTTC
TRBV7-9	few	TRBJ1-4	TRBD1	CASSQPTGESEKLFF	TGTGCCAGCAGCCAGCCCACAGGGGAGAGTGAAAAACTGTTTTTT
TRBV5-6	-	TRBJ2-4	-	CASSLTGTKNIQYF	TGTGCCAGCAGCTTGACCGGGACCAAAAACATTCAGTACTTC
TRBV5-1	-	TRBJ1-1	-	CASSLISPSNTEAFF	TGCGCCAGCAGCTTGATTTCCCCCTCGAACACTGAAGCTTTCTTT
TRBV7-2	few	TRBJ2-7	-	CASSLGQTSSYEQYF	TGTGCCAGCAGCTTAGGACAGACCTCTTCCTACGAGCAGTACTTC
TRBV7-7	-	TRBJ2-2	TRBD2	CASSFQASGAGELFF	TGTGCTAGCAGCTTTCAGGCTAGCGGAGCCGGGGAGCTGTTTTTT
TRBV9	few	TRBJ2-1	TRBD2	CASSPNPGLAGGPFF	TGTGCCAGCAGTCCAAATCCGGGACTAGCGGGAGGGCCCTTCTTC
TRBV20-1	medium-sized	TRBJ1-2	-	CSVAQYYGYTF	TGCAGTGTTGCTCAGTACTATGGCTACACCTTC
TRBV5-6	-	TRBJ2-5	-	CASSLERGTYQETQYF	TGTGCCAGCAGCTTGGAGCGCGGGACTTACCAAGAGACCCAGTACTTC
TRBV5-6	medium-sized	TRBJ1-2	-	CASSLVGRAKDGYTF	TGTGCCAGCAGCTTGGTTGGCAGGGCAAAGGACGGCTACACCTTC
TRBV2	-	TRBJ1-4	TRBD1	CASRSLVDRVGTNEKLFF	TGTGCCAGCCGATCTCTAGTAGACAGGGTTGGAACTAATGAAAAACTGTTTTTT
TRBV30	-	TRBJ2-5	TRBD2	CAWSLIGTSGIGETQYF	TGTGCCTGGAGTTTGATCGGGACTAGCGGGATTGGAGAGACCCAGTACTTC
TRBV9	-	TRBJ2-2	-	CASSPRVGTGELFF	TGTGCCAGCAGCCCCCGGGTGGGTACCGGGGAGCTGTTTTTT
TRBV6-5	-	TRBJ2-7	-	CASSSRGAYEQYF	TGTGCCAGCAGTTCCAGGGGGGCCTACGAGCAGTACTTC
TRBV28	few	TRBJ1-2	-	CASSLAYRTYGYTF	TGTGCCAGCTCGCTAGCGTACAGGACCTATGGCTACACCTTC
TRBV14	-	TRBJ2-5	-	CASSQDHGGTQYF	TGTGCCAGCAGCCAAGATCATGGTGGCACCCAGTACTTC
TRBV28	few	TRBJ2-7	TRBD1	CATLTPGQGDEQYF	TGTGCCACCCTTACTCCGGGACAGGGTGACGAGCAGTACTTC
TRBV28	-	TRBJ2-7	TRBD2	CASSPHSLAGGYSPYEQYF	TGTGCCAGCAGTCCCCATTCACTAGCGGGAGGGTATAGCCCCTACGAGCAGTACTTC